The T cell receptor beta chain under discussion was sequenced for a study of cytomegalovirus exposure and HLA in healthy donors. Germline CDR1 reads SGHRS; CDR2 reads YFSETQ. Trimming removed 7 bases from V and 0 bases from J; junction bases left unmatched: 9. This CDR3 contains 15 residues. The PCR made use of 60 Vbeta and 13 Jbeta primers. Generated by immunoSEQ multiplex PCR, the TCRdb table keeps only in-frame clones and is missing some. The sample lists some 130,000 clones, 55% to 75% seen once, with approximately 4% in the top ten. This receptor was identified in a man aged 45-65 years in good health and CMV-seropositive. Input material: PBMCs. The chain joins TRBV5-1 to TRBJ1-1; 7 positions agree with TRBD1. The CDR3 region is CASGGETGMNTEAFF. CDR3 DNA sequence: TGCGCCAGCGGGGGAGAGACAGGGATGAACACTGAAGCTTTCTTT. The complete variable domain, with remaining parts taken from reference TRBV5-1 and TRBJ1-1, reads KAGVTQTPRYLIKTRGQQVTLSCSPISGHRSVSWYQQTPGQGLQFLFEYFSETQRNKGNFPGRFSGRQFSNSRSEMNVSTLELGDSALYLCASGGETGMNTEAFFGQGTRLTVV.